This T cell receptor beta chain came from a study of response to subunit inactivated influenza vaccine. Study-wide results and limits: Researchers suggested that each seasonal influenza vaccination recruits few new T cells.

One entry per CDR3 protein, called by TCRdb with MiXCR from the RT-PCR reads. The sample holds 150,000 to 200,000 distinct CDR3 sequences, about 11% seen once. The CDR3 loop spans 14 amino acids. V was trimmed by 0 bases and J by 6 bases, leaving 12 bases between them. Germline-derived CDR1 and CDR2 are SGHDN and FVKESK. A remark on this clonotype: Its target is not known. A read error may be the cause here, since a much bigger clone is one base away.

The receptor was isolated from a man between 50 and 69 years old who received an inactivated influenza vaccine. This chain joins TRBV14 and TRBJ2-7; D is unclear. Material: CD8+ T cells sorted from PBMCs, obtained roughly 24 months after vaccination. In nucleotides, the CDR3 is TGTGCCAGCAGCCAAGAAACAGAGACTTGCGAGCAGTACTTC. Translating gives CASSQETETCEQYF.